This TCR beta chain came from a study of blood T cell repertoires in COVID-19. Libraries were prepared by immunoSEQ multiplex PCR; TCRdb keeps only in-frame clonotypes and omits some of them. The repertoire includes about 180,000 clones, 80% to 85% of them detected once, and around 11% sits in the top ten. The CDR3 sequence is 15 residues long. V lost 5 bases and J 4 bases, leaving 17 bases between the germline ends. Germline V CDR1 and CDR2: SGHTA, FQGTGA. This clone has at least ten counts. The TCR comes from a woman aged 80 or over with COVID-19, enrolled during active disease. The V and J genes are TRBV7-3 and TRBJ2-5, with a tentative D call TRBD2 (7 bases). The sequenced material came from peripheral blood. CDR3 loop: CASSRRGAQGETQYF. DNA for the CDR3: TGTGCCAGCAGCCGACGGGGGGCCCAGGGAGAGACCCAGTACTTC.